This T cell receptor (beta chain) was retrieved from a study of Ad26.COV2.S vaccination and SARS-CoV-2 variants. Study results and caveats: Reported findings describe substantial breadth in spike-specific CD8+ and CD4+ T cell responses following vaccination. Vaccine and placebo recipients had similar non-spike TCR breadth.

The protocol was immunoSEQ multiplex PCR, while the TCRdb copy is restricted to in-frame clones and leaves out a portion. The sample has more than 400,000 clones, about nine tenths seen once. Treatment defined: over 15 received Ad26.COV2.S at low or high dose, single or two shots; a few received placebo; per-sample allocation not given. The study sampled participants on day 63 after the first vaccine or placebo injection. Concerning this clone: Its specificity is unknown.

Germline V CDR1 and CDR2: SGHTA, FQGNSA. The length of the CDR3 is 14 residues. V was clipped by 5 bases and J by 7 bases, with 14 bases between them. The input for sequencing was peripheral blood, taken in a trial of Ad26.COV2.S vaccine versus placebo. V and J are TRBV7-2 and TRBJ1-4, with D possibly matching TRBD1 (5 bases). This TCR came from a person between 18 and 60 years old who received the Ad26.COV2.S COVID-19 vaccine or a placebo. CDR3 protein: CASSPGLGFEKLFF. The CDR3 DNA reads as TGTGCCAGCAGCCCAGGGTTGGGGTTTGAAAAACTGTTTTTT. The entire variable domain, with the rest obtained from reference TRBV7-2 and TRBJ1-4, is as follows: GAGVSQSPSNKVTEKGKDVELRCDPISGHTALYWYRQSLGQGLEFLIYFQGNSAPDKSGLPSDRFSAERTGGSVSTLTIQRTQQEDSAVYLCASSPGLGFEKLFFGSGTQLSVL.